The 13 T cell receptor beta chains reported below all come from one sample, sequenced in a study of long-term antiretroviral therapy in people with HIV. They ran version v3.0 of the immunoSEQ assay at survey level. Generated by immunoSEQ multiplex PCR, the TCRdb table keeps only in-frame clones and is missing some. The table shows 20,000 to 25,000 clones, with approximately 80% occurring only once. Sequences were derived from unsorted PBMCs, sampled approximately 4 years after starting antiretroviral therapy. The receptors were sampled from a man in his late teens or twenties with HIV.

The J gene is TRBJ2-3, the V gene TRBV6-5; D not resolved. This CDR3 region has 16 residues. Germline V lookup: CDR1 MNHEY, CDR2 SVGAGI. V was shortened by 0 bases and J by 7 bases, with 17 bases between the two germline ends. DNA for the CDR3: TGTGCCAGCAGTTACTCAATAGCAGCCGCCAGAAATACGCAGTATTTT. Residues: CASSYSIAAARNTQYF.

This clone was seen more than once but under ten times. The chain has TRBV5-1 and TRBJ2-6; D remains unclear. The V end was cut by 0 bases, the J end by 0 bases, with 7 bases between. Germline-derived CDR1 and CDR2 are SGHRS and YFSETQ. This CDR3 is 16 amino acids long. The CDR3 loop reads CASSLESRSGANVLTF. The CDR3 DNA is TGCGCCAGCAGCTTGGAGTCGCGCTCTGGGGCCAACGTCCTGACTTTC.

The V gene is TRBV9, the J gene TRBJ2-5; no definite D call. Trimming took off 4 bases at V and 2 bases at J, with 15 bases between the two ends. Per the germline V gene, CDR1 is SGDLS and CDR2 is YYNGEE. The CDR3 spans 15 residues. The CDR3 loop reads CASSPPSGPQETQYF. CDR3 DNA: TGTGCCAGCAGCCCCCCTTCCGGACCTCAAGAGACCCAGTACTTC.

The V call is TRBV30, the J call TRBJ2-3; D is possibly TRBD2 (7 bases). The length of the CDR3 is 15 residues. The V gene lost 1 base and the J gene lost 2 bases, with 13 bases spanning the gap. Germline CDR1 is GTSNPN and CDR2 is SVGIG (reference sequence). CDR3 nucleotides: TGTGCCTGGAGTGGCGGGGGCCATATCACAGATACGCAGTATTTT. Protein: CAWSGGGHITDTQYF. The full variable domain, completed using reference TRBV30 and TRBJ2-3, is SQTIHQWPATLVQPVGSPLSLECTVEGTSNPNLYWYRQAAGRGLQLLFYSVGIGQISSEVPQNLSASRPQDRQFILSSKKLLLSDSGFYLCAWSGGGHITDTQYFGPGTRLTVL.

This chain joins TRBV2 and TRBJ2-2, with 12 bases lining up with TRBD1. CDR3 size: 14 residues. The V and J ends lost 11 bases and 2 bases, in that order; junction bases with no gene match: 3. Germline V lookup: CDR1 SNHLY, CDR2 FYNNEI. This CDR3 reads CAGGTGGNTGELFF. The DNA for the CDR3 is TGTGCCGGAGGGACAGGGGGCAACACCGGGGAGCTGTTTTTT.

V is TRBV7-6 and J is TRBJ1-5; D might be TRBD1 (6 bases). This CDR3 region has 15 residues. Trimming took 1 base from V and 7 from J, leaving 14 bases between them. Germline loops: CDR1 SGHVS, CDR2 FNYEAQ. The CDR3 sequence is CASSLDWGPGQPQHF. Written as DNA, the CDR3 is TGTGCCAGCAGCTTAGATTGGGGGCCCGGACAGCCCCAGCATTTT.

The CDR3 spells CATPSDGGPGANVLTF. CDR3 bases: TGTGCCACCCCTTCGGACGGGGGGCCTGGGGCCAACGTCCTGACTTTC. V usage is TRBV6-6 and J usage is TRBJ2-6; the D gene is possibly TRBD2 (7 bases). The CDR3 is 16 amino acids. V was clipped by 10 bases and J by 2 bases, with 18 bases between them. Germline CDR1 reads MNHNY; CDR2 reads SVGAGI (reference sequence).

This clone was counted only a few times. The chain is built from TRBV5-4 and TRBJ1-5; D might be TRBD1 (6 bases). V gave up 2 bases and J gave up 3 bases, with 12 bases separating them. Germline lookup yields CDR1 SGHNT and CDR2 YYREEE (reference sequence). The CDR3 sequence is 15 residues long. For the CDR3, the DNA is TGTGCCAGCAGCTTTTCCGGACAGCCCAATCAGCCCCAGCATTTT. Its translation: CASSFSGQPNQPQHF.

The J gene is TRBJ2-2, the V gene TRBV5-4; D assignment may be TRBD1 or TRBD2 (5 bases each). V was cut by 7 bases and J by 6 bases, with 10 bases left in between. CDR3 length: 12 amino acids. Germline V gene sequence: CDR1 SGHNT, CDR2 YYREEE (reference sequence). This chain's CDR3 is CASGREPGELFF. CDR3 in DNA: TGTGCCAGCGGCAGGGAGCCCGGGGAGCTGTTTTTT.

This clone was recorded only once. CDR3 sequence reads: CASSLRQGLRDQPQHF. The CDR3 nucleotides read TGTGCCAGCAGCTTGAGACAGGGTTTACGCGATCAGCCCCAGCATTTT. The chain carries TRBV5-5 and TRBJ1-5; 7 bases line up with TRBD1. After removal of 1 base from V and 5 bases from J, the junction contained 9 bases not matched to a gene. From germline, CDR1 is SGHKS and CDR2 YYEKEE (reference sequence). The length of the CDR3 is 16 residues.

V usage is TRBV5-1 and J usage is TRBJ2-5; D is uncertain. The germline V gene encodes CDR1 SGHRS and CDR2 YFSETQ. The CDR3 runs 12 residues. The germline V and J ends were trimmed by 4 bases and 0 bases, with 4 bases remaining between them. The CDR3 sequence: CASSGDQETQYF. CDR3 nucleotide sequence: TGCGCCAGCAGCGGCGACCAAGAGACCCAGTACTTC.

V and J are TRBV4-1 and TRBJ2-3; perhaps TRBD2 as D (6 bases). This CDR3 spans 15 amino acids. With 1 base removed from V and 8 bases from J, the gap between germline ends came to 16 bases. The germline V gene has CDR1 MGHRA and CDR2 YSYEKL. CDR3 bases: TGCGCCAGCAGCCAAGGACCGAAGGCAGCGGGTACGCAGTATTTT. Residues: CASSQGPKAAGTQYF.

This chain connects TRBV6-6 to TRBJ2-1; D is ambiguous. Trimming stripped 4 bases from V and 1 base from J, with 14 bases between. The CDR3 runs 16 residues. Per the germline V gene, CDR1 is MNHNY and CDR2 is SVGAGI (reference sequence). The CDR3 loop reads CASSLRAAQSYNEQFF. The CDR3 DNA reads as TGTGCCAGCAGTTTACGGGCCGCACAATCCTACAATGAGCAGTTCTTC.